These T cell receptor beta chains were read from a single sample in a study of OX40 agonist ivuxolimab in advanced cancers. The method was immunoSEQ multiplex PCR; TCRdb's version includes in-frame clones alone and lacks a portion of them. The data hold 55,000 to 80,000 clones, with roughly nine tenths observed a single time. The sample in question was CD4+ or CD8+ T cells sorted from blood, obtained in a trial of the OX40 agonist ivuxolimab. All receptors derive from an adult with an advanced solid tumor such as melanoma, head and neck, liver or kidney cancer. The CDR3 runs from the conserved cysteine through the conserved F or W. A D gene is named only where the DNA matches it firmly. Clone size is stated in some rows and not others, as once, few, many or a class when expanded.

12 | TRBJ2-7 | . | TRBV30 | . | CAWRTQTYEQYF | TGTGCCTGGAGGACGCAAACCTACGAGCAGTACTTC
17 | TRBJ2-3 | . | TRBV9 | . | CASSEQGREVWGDTQYF | TGTGCCAGCAGCGAACAGGGGCGGGAGGTCTGGGGAGATACGCAGTATTTT
15 | TRBJ2-7 | TRBD1 | TRBV5-5 | . | CASSWARQGPYEQYF | TGTGCCAGCAGCTGGGCGCGACAGGGGCCCTACGAGCAGTACTTC
14 | TRBJ1-2 | . | TRBV27 | . | CASSLWGLGYGYTF | TGTGCCAGCAGTTTATGGGGGCTTGGTTATGGCTACACCTTC
13 | TRBJ2-7 | . | TRBV19 | once | CASSPLSATEQYF | TGTGCCAGTAGTCCCCTCTCGGCGACCGAGCAGTACTTC
12 | TRBJ2-3 | . | TRBV7-9 | . | CASSHHTDTQYF | TGTGCCAGCAGCCACCACACAGATACGCAGTATTTT
13 | TRBJ1-2 | . | TRBV15 | . | CATSSGRNYGYTF | TGTGCCACCAGCTCCGGACGTAACTATGGCTACACCTTC
13 | TRBJ1-2 | . | TRBV6-5 | . | CASSRDGFYGYTF | TGTGCCAGCAGCAGAGACGGTTTCTATGGCTACACCTTC
15 | TRBJ1-5 | . | TRBV5-1 | . | CASSLGLNSNQPQHF | TGCGCCAGCAGCTTGGGGCTAAATAGCAATCAGCCCCAGCATTTT
16 | TRBJ2-5 | TRBD1 | TRBV23-1 | . | CASSQSGDRAGETQYF | TGCGCCAGCAGTCAATCCGGGGACAGGGCAGGGGAGACCCAGTACTTC
17 | TRBJ2-1 | . | TRBV14 | . | CASSQGAWRTSYNEQFF | TGTGCCAGCAGCCAAGGGGCTTGGCGGACCTCCTACAATGAGCAGTTCTTC
16 | TRBJ2-3 | TRBD1 | TRBV7-9 | . | CASSLTQGLLTDTQYF | TGTGCCAGCAGCTTGACACAGGGGCTCCTGACAGATACGCAGTATTTT
12 | TRBJ2-1 | . | TRBV13 | . | CASSSPPGEQFF | TGTGCCAGCAGCTCACCCCCGGGTGAGCAGTTCTTC
15 | TRBJ1-4 | TRBD1 | TRBV5-4 | . | CASSPTGETGEKLFF | TGTGCCAGCAGCCCTACAGGGGAGACGGGTGAAAAACTGTTTTTT
13 | TRBJ2-7 | TRBD1 | TRBV5-1 | . | CASSLGGLDEQYF | TGCGCCAGCAGCTTAGGGGGCTTGGACGAGCAGTACTTC
15 | TRBJ1-5 | . | TRBV4-1 | few | CASSRRTGLSQPQHF | TGCGCCAGCAGCCGCAGAACAGGGTTGAGCCAGCCCCAGCATTTT
16 | TRBJ1-4 | TRBD1 | TRBV18 | . | CASSPIRTGGDEKLFF | TGTGCCAGCTCACCTATCCGGACAGGGGGCGATGAAAAACTGTTTTTT
13 | TRBJ1-2 | . | TRBV30 | . | CAWSGQSWYGYTF | TGTGCCTGGAGCGGACAGTCCTGGTATGGCTACACCTTC
18 | TRBJ2-3 | . | TRBV30 | . | CAWSGPPLGRGITDTQYF | TGTGCCTGGAGCGGACCCCCGCTCGGGCGGGGAATCACAGATACGCAGTATTTT
11 | TRBJ1-6 | . | TRBV30 | . | CAWSQMSPLHF | TGTGCCTGGAGCCAGATGTCACCCCTCCACTTT
16 | TRBJ1-1 | . | TRBV19 | . | CASSINSLPVNTEAFF | TGTGCCAGTAGTATAAATTCGCTGCCCGTGAACACTGAAGCTTTCTTT
13 | TRBJ1-1 | . | TRBV6-5 | . | CASSLGLNTEAFF | TGTGCCAGCAGTCTAGGGTTGAACACTGAAGCTTTCTTT
15 | TRBJ2-7 | TRBD1 | TRBV5-1 | . | CASRGAGTGPYEQYF | TGCGCCAGCCGAGGGGCCGGGACAGGGCCCTACGAGCAGTACTTC
13 | TRBJ2-7 | TRBD1 | TRBV2 | once | CAGEGQGGSEQYF | TGTGCCGGTGAGGGACAGGGTGGATCCGAGCAGTACTTC
13 | TRBJ1-1 | . | TRBV27 | . | CASSLGRSTEAFF | TGTGCCAGCAGTTTAGGACGAAGCACTGAAGCTTTCTTT
18 | TRBJ1-1 | TRBD1 | TRBV2 | few | CASSEGRQGAGGNTEAFF | TGTGCCAGCAGTGAAGGTCGACAGGGGGCAGGAGGGAACACTGAAGCTTTCTTT
14 | TRBJ2-2 | . | TRBV28 | large | CASNELAGTGELFF | TGTGCCAGCAATGAACTTGCAGGGACCGGGGAGCTGTTTTTT
14 | TRBJ1-5 | . | TRBV30 | . | CAWSVLGSDQPQHF | TGTGCCTGGAGTGTACTTGGGTCGGATCAGCCCCAGCATTTT
14 | TRBJ2-7 | . | TRBV5-1 | . | CASSPGLQDYEQYF | TGCGCCAGCAGCCCGGGACTCCAAGACTACGAGCAGTACTTC
14 | TRBJ2-7 | . | TRBV19 | . | CASSIVASSYEQYF | TGTGCCAGTAGTATAGTCGCTAGCTCCTACGAGCAGTACTTC
14 | TRBJ2-1 | . | TRBV9 | . | CASSVDTFYNEQFF | TGTGCCAGCAGCGTCGATACGTTCTACAATGAGCAGTTCTTC
15 | TRBJ2-1 | . | TRBV25-1 | . | CASSELRDGYNEQFF | TGTGCCAGCAGTGAGTTACGGGACGGTTACAATGAGCAGTTCTTC
16 | TRBJ2-2 | . | TRBV4-1 | . | CASSQDDAGYTGELFF | TGCGCCAGCAGCCAAGATGATGCGGGTTACACCGGGGAGCTGTTTTTT
15 | TRBJ2-1 | TRBD2 | TRBV19 | once | CASKELAGGHNEQFF | TGTGCCAGTAAGGAACTAGCGGGGGGGCACAATGAGCAGTTCTTC
17 | TRBJ2-3 | TRBD2 | TRBV14 | large | CASSHTSGNYPTDTQYF | TGTGCCAGCAGCCACACTAGCGGGAACTATCCAACAGATACGCAGTATTTT